Listed below are T cell receptor beta chains from one sample, sequenced in a study of blood T cell repertoires in COVID-19. Produced via immunoSEQ multiplex PCR; TCRdb's table is partial and in-frame only. The sample holds 250,000 to 300,000 clones, about nine tenths seen once. The sample taken for sequencing was peripheral blood. The receptors derive from a woman aged 30 to 39 with active or convalescent COVID-19. Both conserved end residues are part of each CDR3. The order of the fields is D gene, clone size, V gene, J gene, CDR3 protein, CDR3 DNA. D genes are given only for firm matches. Size is omitted from some rows. Given values are once, few, many or a class for expanded clones.

d_gene: -
abundance: -
v_gene: TRBV19
j_gene: TRBJ2-2
CDR3aa: CASSPFGVSGAGELFF
CDR3nt: TGTGCCAGTAGCCCATTTGGCGTCTCGGGTGCCGGGGAGCTGTTTTTT

d_gene: TRBD1
abundance: -
v_gene: TRBV19
j_gene: TRBJ2-5
CDR3aa: CASSHQNKDREFEETQYF
CDR3nt: TGTGCCAGTAGTCACCAGAATAAGGACAGGGAGTTCGAAGAGACCCAGTACTTC

d_gene: -
abundance: -
v_gene: TRBV4-3
j_gene: TRBJ1-2
CDR3aa: CASSQAQGLGYTF
CDR3nt: TGCGCCAGCAGCCAAGCACAGGGATTAGGCTACACCTTC

d_gene: -
abundance: -
v_gene: TRBV9
j_gene: TRBJ2-6
CDR3aa: CASSVPVGGSSGANVLTF
CDR3nt: TGTGCCAGCAGCGTACCTGTTGGAGGCTCTTCTGGGGCCAACGTCCTGACTTTC

d_gene: -
abundance: -
v_gene: TRBV9
j_gene: TRBJ1-2
CDR3aa: CASSVVGGDYGYTF
CDR3nt: TGTGCCAGCAGCGTAGTGGGAGGGGACTATGGCTACACCTTC

d_gene: -
abundance: -
v_gene: TRBV27
j_gene: TRBJ1-5
CDR3aa: CASSPNGVSNQPQHF
CDR3nt: TGTGCCAGCAGCCCAAACGGAGTTAGCAATCAGCCCCAGCATTTT

d_gene: -
abundance: -
v_gene: TRBV6-4
j_gene: TRBJ1-1
CDR3aa: CASSPQVNTEAFF
CDR3nt: TGTGCCAGCAGTCCACAGGTGAACACTGAAGCTTTCTTT

d_gene: -
abundance: -
v_gene: TRBV14
j_gene: TRBJ2-1
CDR3aa: CASSPRSGARNEQFF
CDR3nt: TGTGCCAGCAGCCCAAGATCAGGGGCCCGCAATGAGCAGTTCTTC

d_gene: TRBD1
abundance: few
v_gene: TRBV7-9
j_gene: TRBJ1-4
CDR3aa: CASSSTGRNEKLFF
CDR3nt: TGTGCCAGCAGCTCGACAGGGCGGAATGAAAAACTGTTTTTT

d_gene: TRBD2
abundance: -
v_gene: TRBV5-1
j_gene: TRBJ2-1
CDR3aa: CASSDTSGGNNEQFF
CDR3nt: TGCGCCAGCAGCGACACGTCGGGGGGGAACAATGAGCAGTTCTTC

d_gene: TRBD2
abundance: -
v_gene: TRBV7-9
j_gene: TRBJ2-3
CDR3aa: CAGGGLKGTQYF
CDR3nt: TGTGCCGGGGGAGGGTTGAAGGGTACGCAGTATTTT

d_gene: -
abundance: -
v_gene: TRBV28
j_gene: TRBJ1-2
CDR3aa: CASSLWSPGHTYGYTF
CDR3nt: TGTGCCAGCAGTTTATGGTCACCGGGACACACATATGGCTACACCTTC

d_gene: TRBD1
abundance: -
v_gene: TRBV7-2
j_gene: TRBJ1-2
CDR3aa: CASSQGVAGGLRGYTF
CDR3nt: TGTGCCAGCAGCCAAGGGGTGGCAGGGGGTTTGAGGGGCTACACCTTC

d_gene: -
abundance: -
v_gene: TRBV5-4
j_gene: TRBJ1-6
CDR3aa: CASSLERTNSPLHF
CDR3nt: TGTGCCAGCAGCTTGGAACGGACAAATTCACCCCTCCACTTT

d_gene: -
abundance: -
v_gene: TRBV6-2/TRBV6-3
j_gene: TRBJ1-3
CDR3aa: CASSLAGSGNTIYF
CDR3nt: TGTGCCAGCAGTCTTGCCGGGTCTGGAAACACCATATATTTT

d_gene: -
abundance: -
v_gene: TRBV2
j_gene: TRBJ1-5
CDR3aa: CASFPSRDTQPQHF
CDR3nt: TGTGCCAGCTTCCCATCCCGGGACACGCAGCCCCAGCATTTT

d_gene: -
abundance: -
v_gene: TRBV6-2/TRBV6-3
j_gene: TRBJ2-5
CDR3aa: CASSRPDQETQYF
CDR3nt: TGTGCCAGCAGTCGTCCTGACCAAGAGACCCAGTACTTC

d_gene: -
abundance: -
v_gene: TRBV19
j_gene: TRBJ1-1
CDR3aa: CASSIGPGNTEAFF
CDR3nt: TGTGCCAGTAGTATAGGCCCAGGGAACACTGAAGCTTTCTTT

d_gene: -
abundance: -
v_gene: TRBV3-1/TRBV3-2
j_gene: TRBJ2-5
CDR3aa: CASSQVIIETQYF
CDR3nt: TGTGCCAGCAGCCAAGTTATAATTGAGACCCAGTACTTC

d_gene: -
abundance: -
v_gene: TRBV19
j_gene: TRBJ2-7
CDR3aa: CASSISMSYEQYF
CDR3nt: TGTGCCAGTAGTATTAGCATGTCCTACGAGCAGTACTTC

d_gene: -
abundance: -
v_gene: TRBV7-9
j_gene: TRBJ1-2
CDR3aa: CASSLTSGEGYTF
CDR3nt: TGTGCCAGCAGCTTAACCTCTGGGGAGGGCTACACCTTC

d_gene: -
abundance: -
v_gene: TRBV5-1
j_gene: TRBJ1-1
CDR3aa: CASSPGVSGEAFF
CDR3nt: TGCGCCAGCAGCCCGGGAGTCTCGGGTGAAGCTTTCTTT

d_gene: TRBD1
abundance: -
v_gene: TRBV6-5
j_gene: TRBJ2-7
CDR3aa: CASSRDSSSSYEQYF
CDR3nt: TGTGCCAGCTCCCGGGACAGTTCGAGCTCCTACGAGCAGTACTTC

d_gene: -
abundance: few
v_gene: TRBV4-3
j_gene: TRBJ2-2
CDR3aa: CASRRGLNTGELFF
CDR3nt: TGCGCCAGTCGGCGGGGGCTCAACACCGGGGAGCTGTTTTTT

d_gene: -
abundance: -
v_gene: TRBV19
j_gene: TRBJ1-5
CDR3aa: CASTPGYWNNQPQHF
CDR3nt: TGTGCCAGTACCCCAGGGTATTGGAACAATCAGCCCCAGCATTTT

d_gene: -
abundance: -
v_gene: TRBV7-9
j_gene: TRBJ1-3
CDR3aa: CASSLTTLGGNTIYF
CDR3nt: TGTGCCAGCAGCTTAACAACTCTCGGGGGAAACACCATATATTTT

d_gene: -
abundance: -
v_gene: TRBV2
j_gene: TRBJ1-1
CDR3aa: CASSVRGQNTEAFF
CDR3nt: TGTGCCAGCAGTGTAAGGGGCCAGAACACTGAAGCTTTCTTT

d_gene: -
abundance: -
v_gene: TRBV6-6
j_gene: TRBJ1-5
CDR3aa: CASSYSQGNQPQHF
CDR3nt: TGTGCCAGCAGTTACAGTCAGGGGAATCAGCCCCAGCATTTT

d_gene: -
abundance: -
v_gene: TRBV28
j_gene: TRBJ1-1
CDR3aa: CASSPGGGNTEAFF
CDR3nt: TGTGCCAGCAGTCCCGGCGGGGGGAACACTGAAGCTTTCTTT

d_gene: TRBD2
abundance: few
v_gene: TRBV9
j_gene: TRBJ2-3
CDR3aa: CASSPLRGGFADTQYF
CDR3nt: TGTGCCAGCAGCCCTCTCCGGGGGGGATTCGCAGATACGCAGTATTTT

d_gene: TRBD1
abundance: -
v_gene: TRBV7-9
j_gene: TRBJ2-7
CDR3aa: CASSPRDRDYEQYF
CDR3nt: TGTGCCAGCAGCCCTCGGGACAGGGACTACGAGCAGTACTTC

d_gene: -
abundance: once
v_gene: TRBV7-2
j_gene: TRBJ1-1
CDR3aa: CASSLDRTKAFF
CDR3nt: TGTGCCAGCAGCTTAGACCGTACAAAAGCTTTCTTT

d_gene: -
abundance: -
v_gene: TRBV3-1/TRBV3-2
j_gene: TRBJ1-6
CDR3aa: CASSQVTQRVCNSPLHF
CDR3nt: TGTGCCAGCAGCCAAGTGACCCAGCGAGTTTGTAATTCACCCCTCCACTTT

d_gene: -
abundance: -
v_gene: TRBV19
j_gene: TRBJ1-1
CDR3aa: CASSIDRGTTEAFF
CDR3nt: TGTGCCAGTAGTATAGATCGGGGGACCACTGAAGCTTTCTTT

d_gene: TRBD2
abundance: -
v_gene: TRBV12-5
j_gene: TRBJ2-1
CDR3aa: CASGSASGGVHEQFF
CDR3nt: TGTGCTAGTGGTTCGGCTAGCGGGGGGGTCCATGAGCAGTTCTTC

d_gene: TRBD1
abundance: -
v_gene: TRBV4-3
j_gene: TRBJ2-3
CDR3aa: CASSAGGEETDTQYF
CDR3nt: TGCGCCAGCAGCGCAGGGGGCGAGGAAACAGATACGCAGTATTTT

d_gene: -
abundance: -
v_gene: TRBV30
j_gene: TRBJ1-2
CDR3aa: CAWRSAGIYGYTF
CDR3nt: TGTGCCTGGAGATCGGCCGGGATCTATGGCTACACCTTC

d_gene: TRBD1
abundance: -
v_gene: TRBV29-1
j_gene: TRBJ2-1
CDR3aa: CSAPKTGQVYNEQFF
CDR3nt: TGCAGCGCCCCCAAGACGGGACAGGTCTACAATGAGCAGTTCTTC

d_gene: TRBD2
abundance: -
v_gene: TRBV13
j_gene: TRBJ2-1
CDR3aa: CASSSTRGGSYNEQFF
CDR3nt: TGTGCCAGCAGTTCTACCCGGGGGGGCTCCTACAATGAGCAGTTCTTC

d_gene: TRBD1
abundance: -
v_gene: TRBV28
j_gene: TRBJ2-5
CDR3aa: CASTPPWGQGLQETQYF
CDR3nt: TGTGCCAGCACCCCCCCTTGGGGACAGGGGTTACAAGAGACCCAGTACTTC

d_gene: TRBD1
abundance: -
v_gene: TRBV28
j_gene: TRBJ1-2
CDR3aa: CASSFPNYRGGYTF
CDR3nt: TGTGCCAGCAGTTTCCCCAACTACAGGGGTGGCTACACCTTC

d_gene: -
abundance: -
v_gene: TRBV28
j_gene: TRBJ2-5
CDR3aa: CATRLPVGGETQYF
CDR3nt: TGTGCCACCCGACTCCCGGTTGGAGGGGAGACCCAGTACTTC

d_gene: -
abundance: -
v_gene: TRBV12-3/TRBV12-4
j_gene: TRBJ2-2
CDR3aa: CASSAIGTGELFF
CDR3nt: TGTGCCAGCAGCGCTATTGGTACCGGGGAGCTGTTTTTT

d_gene: -
abundance: -
v_gene: TRBV28
j_gene: TRBJ1-1
CDR3aa: CASSLGGFGTEAFF
CDR3nt: TGTGCCAGCAGTTTAGGGGGGTTCGGCACTGAAGCTTTCTTT

d_gene: -
abundance: -
v_gene: TRBV18
j_gene: TRBJ1-6
CDR3aa: CASSPQGKDSPLHF
CDR3nt: TGTGCCAGCTCACCGCAGGGGAAGGATTCACCCCTCCACTTT

d_gene: TRBD1
abundance: -
v_gene: TRBV4-3
j_gene: TRBJ1-6
CDR3aa: CASSQTGSNSPLHF
CDR3nt: TGCGCCAGCAGCCAGACAGGGTCCAATTCACCCCTCCACTTT

d_gene: -
abundance: -
v_gene: TRBV29-1
j_gene: TRBJ2-3
CDR3aa: CSGGRADTQYF
CDR3nt: TGCAGCGGGGGGCGGGCAGATACGCAGTATTTT

d_gene: TRBD2
abundance: -
v_gene: TRBV20-1
j_gene: TRBJ2-3
CDR3aa: CSALERGLQYF
CDR3nt: TGCAGTGCTCTTGAGCGGGGACTACAGTATTTT

d_gene: TRBD2
abundance: -
v_gene: TRBV7-6
j_gene: TRBJ2-3
CDR3aa: CASSLVNLAGGDTQYF
CDR3nt: TGTGCCAGCAGCTTAGTCAATCTAGCGGGGGGAGATACGCAGTATTTT

d_gene: -
abundance: -
v_gene: TRBV5-1
j_gene: TRBJ2-3
CDR3aa: CASSTRQGGTDTQYF
CDR3nt: TGCGCCAGCAGCACCCGACAGGGAGGTACAGATACGCAGTATTTT

d_gene: TRBD1
abundance: -
v_gene: TRBV5-8
j_gene: TRBJ1-1
CDR3aa: CASSPLLQGAYTRTEAFF
CDR3nt: TGTGCCAGCAGCCCGCTTTTACAGGGGGCTTATACGAGGACTGAAGCTTTCTTT

d_gene: TRBD1
abundance: -
v_gene: TRBV19
j_gene: TRBJ1-5
CDR3aa: CASSIEQGGDPSNQPQHF
CDR3nt: TGTGCCAGTAGTATAGAGCAGGGGGGAGACCCTAGCAATCAGCCCCAGCATTTT

d_gene: -
abundance: -
v_gene: TRBV4-3
j_gene: TRBJ2-3
CDR3aa: CASSQEPRGAPDTQYF
CDR3nt: TGCGCCAGCAGCCAAGAGCCTCGGGGGGCCCCAGATACGCAGTATTTT

d_gene: -
abundance: -
v_gene: TRBV28
j_gene: TRBJ1-1
CDR3aa: CASTLPGHTEAFF
CDR3nt: TGTGCCAGCACCCTCCCAGGGCACACTGAAGCTTTCTTT

d_gene: TRBD2
abundance: -
v_gene: TRBV7-2
j_gene: TRBJ2-1
CDR3aa: CASSLVGGGYNEQFF
CDR3nt: TGTGCCAGCAGCTTAGTGGGGGGGGGATACAATGAGCAGTTCTTC

d_gene: -
abundance: few
v_gene: TRBV6-5
j_gene: TRBJ1-3
CDR3aa: CASSYSRGLGGNTIYF
CDR3nt: TGTGCCAGCAGTTACTCTCGAGGGCTAGGTGGAAACACCATATATTTT

d_gene: TRBD2
abundance: -
v_gene: TRBV7-9
j_gene: TRBJ2-1
CDR3aa: CATLESGGNNEQFF
CDR3nt: TGTGCCACCCTCGAGAGCGGGGGGAACAATGAGCAGTTCTTC